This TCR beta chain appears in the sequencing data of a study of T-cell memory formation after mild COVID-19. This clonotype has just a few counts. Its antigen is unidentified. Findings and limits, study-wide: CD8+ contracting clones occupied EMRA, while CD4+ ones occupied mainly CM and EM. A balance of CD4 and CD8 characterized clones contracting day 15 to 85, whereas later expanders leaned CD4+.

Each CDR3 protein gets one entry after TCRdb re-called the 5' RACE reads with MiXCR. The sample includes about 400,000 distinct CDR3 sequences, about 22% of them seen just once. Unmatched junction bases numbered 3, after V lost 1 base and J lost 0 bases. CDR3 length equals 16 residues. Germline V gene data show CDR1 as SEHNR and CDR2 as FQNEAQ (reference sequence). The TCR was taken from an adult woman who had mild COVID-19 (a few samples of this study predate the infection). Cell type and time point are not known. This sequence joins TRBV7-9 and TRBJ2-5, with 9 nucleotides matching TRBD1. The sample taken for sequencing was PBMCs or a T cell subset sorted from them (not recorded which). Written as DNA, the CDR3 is TGTGCCAGCAGCTTAGTCGGGACAGGGAACCAAGAGACCCAGTACTTC. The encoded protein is CASSLVGTGNQETQYF.